This paragraph covers one T cell receptor (beta chain) sequence. The data originate from a study of blood T cell repertoires in COVID-19. Across the study: Samples of COVID-19 (acute and convalescent) were obtained from the United States, Italy and Spain.

TCRdb's copy holds only in-frame clones and misses some; the assay was immunoSEQ multiplex PCR. This sample carries approximately 150,000 clones, almost 90% of them seen once, and the ten largest clones take roughly 1.4%. The germline CDR1 and CDR2 sequences are GTSNPN and SVGIG (reference sequence). The germline V and J ends were trimmed by 3 bases and 1 base, with 13 bases remaining between them. This CDR3 contains 15 residues. The sequence came from a woman aged 60-75 years with acute or convalescent COVID-19. The V and J genes are TRBV30 and TRBJ1-3; D is unresolved. The sequenced sample consisted of peripheral blood. The DNA for the CDR3 is TGTGCCTGGAGGGAAAATAGGCGGTCTGGAAACACCATATATTTT. Protein product: CAWRENRRSGNTIYF. Based on the CDR3 plus reference TRBV30 and TRBJ1-3, the full variable domain is SQTIHQWPATLVQPVGSPLSLECTVEGTSNPNLYWYRQAAGRGLQLLFYSVGIGQISSEVPQNLSASRPQDRQFILSSKKLLLSDSGFYLCAWRENRRSGNTIYFGEGSWLTVV.